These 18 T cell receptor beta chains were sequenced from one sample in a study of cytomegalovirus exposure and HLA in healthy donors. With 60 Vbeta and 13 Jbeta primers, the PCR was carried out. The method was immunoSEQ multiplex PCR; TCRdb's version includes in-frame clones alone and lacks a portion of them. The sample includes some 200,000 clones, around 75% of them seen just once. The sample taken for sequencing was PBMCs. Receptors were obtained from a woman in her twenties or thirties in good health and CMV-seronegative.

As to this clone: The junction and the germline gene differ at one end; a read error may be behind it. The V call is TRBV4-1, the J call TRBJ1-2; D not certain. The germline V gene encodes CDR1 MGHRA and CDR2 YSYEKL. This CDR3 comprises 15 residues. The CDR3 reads CASSQQSDWVSGHTF. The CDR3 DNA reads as TGCGCCAGCAGCCAGCAGTCGGACTGGGTGAGTGGCCACACCTTC.

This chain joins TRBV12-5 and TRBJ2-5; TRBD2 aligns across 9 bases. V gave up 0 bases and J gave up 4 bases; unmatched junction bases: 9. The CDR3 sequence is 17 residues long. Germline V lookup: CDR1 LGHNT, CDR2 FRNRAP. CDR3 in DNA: TGTGCTAGTGGTTTGGTACAACCATGGACTAGCGTAGAGACCCAGTACTTC. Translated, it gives CASGLVQPWTSVETQYF.

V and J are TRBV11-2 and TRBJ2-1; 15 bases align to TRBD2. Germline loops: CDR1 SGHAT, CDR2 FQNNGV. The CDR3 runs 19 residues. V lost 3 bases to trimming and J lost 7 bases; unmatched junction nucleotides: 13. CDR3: CASSLIGTSGRPPSNEQFF. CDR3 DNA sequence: TGTGCCAGCAGCTTGATCGGGACTAGCGGGAGGCCCCCCAGTAATGAGCAGTTCTTC.

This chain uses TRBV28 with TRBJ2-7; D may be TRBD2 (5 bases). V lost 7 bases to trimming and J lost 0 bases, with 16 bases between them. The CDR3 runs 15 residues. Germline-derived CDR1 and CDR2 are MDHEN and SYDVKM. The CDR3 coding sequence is TGTGCCAGCATAAGGAGCGGAGGACGCTCCTACGAGCAGTACTTC. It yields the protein CASIRSGGRSYEQYF. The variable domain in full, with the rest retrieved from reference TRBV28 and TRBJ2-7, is DVKVTQSSRYLVKRTGEKVFLECVQDMDHENMFWYRQDPGLGLRLIYFSYDVKMKEKGDIPEGYSVSREKKERFSLILESASTNQTSMYLCASIRSGGRSYEQYFGPGTRLTVT.

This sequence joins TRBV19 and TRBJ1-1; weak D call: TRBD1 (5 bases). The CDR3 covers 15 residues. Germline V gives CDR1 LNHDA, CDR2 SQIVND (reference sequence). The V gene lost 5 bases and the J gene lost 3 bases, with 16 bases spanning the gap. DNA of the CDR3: TGTGCCAGTAGTCCCCCTCCCAGGGTCTACACTGAAGCTTTCTTT. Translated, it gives CASSPPPRVYTEAFF.

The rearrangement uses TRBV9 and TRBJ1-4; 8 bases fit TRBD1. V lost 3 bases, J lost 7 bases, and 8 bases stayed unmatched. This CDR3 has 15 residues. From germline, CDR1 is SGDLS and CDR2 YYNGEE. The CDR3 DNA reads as TGTGCCAGCAGCGCTTTCAGGGGGCCGCGTGAAAAACTGTTTTTT. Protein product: CASSAFRGPREKLFF.

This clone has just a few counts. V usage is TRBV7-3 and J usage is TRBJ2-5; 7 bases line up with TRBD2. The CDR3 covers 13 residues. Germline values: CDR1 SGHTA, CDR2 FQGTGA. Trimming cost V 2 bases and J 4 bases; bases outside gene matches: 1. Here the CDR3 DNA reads TGTGCCAGCAGCTTATGGGGGGGAGAGACCCAGTACTTC. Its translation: CASSLWGGETQYF.

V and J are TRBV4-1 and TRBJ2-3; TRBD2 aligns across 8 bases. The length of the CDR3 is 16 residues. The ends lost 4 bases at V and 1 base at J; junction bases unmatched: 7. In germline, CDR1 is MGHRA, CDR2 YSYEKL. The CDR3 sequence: CASSLSGMTGTDTQYF. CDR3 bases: TGCGCCAGCAGCCTTAGCGGGATGACGGGCACAGATACGCAGTATTTT.

The CDR3 loop is CASSQTRLVYGYTF. CDR3 bases: TGCGCCAGCAGCCAAACTAGACTGGTCTATGGCTACACCTTC. The chain combines TRBV4-1 with TRBJ1-2; D call uncertain. V was trimmed by 2 bases and J by 4 bases, leaving 11 bases between them. Germline V gives CDR1 MGHRA, CDR2 YSYEKL. This CDR3 has 14 residues.

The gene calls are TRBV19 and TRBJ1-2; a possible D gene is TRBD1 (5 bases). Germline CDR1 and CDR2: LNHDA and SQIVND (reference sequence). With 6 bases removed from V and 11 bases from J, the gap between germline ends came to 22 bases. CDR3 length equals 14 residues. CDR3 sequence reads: CASSLFRDSMRYTF. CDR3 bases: TGTGCCAGTAGCCTCTTCCGGGACTCTATGAGGTACACCTTC.

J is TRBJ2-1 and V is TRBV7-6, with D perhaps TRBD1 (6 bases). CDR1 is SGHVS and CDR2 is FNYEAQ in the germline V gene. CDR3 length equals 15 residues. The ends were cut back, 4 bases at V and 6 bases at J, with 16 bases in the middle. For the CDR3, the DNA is TGTGCCAGCAGCTACTCAGAGGACAGCCTCAATGAGCAGTTCTTC. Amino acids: CASSYSEDSLNEQFF.

As DNA, the CDR3 is TGTGCCAGCAGCCAACAAGGGGATGGGGCCAACGTCCTGACTTTC. It yields the protein CASSQQGDGANVLTF. This chain uses TRBV6-5 with TRBJ2-6; D might be TRBD1 (5 bases). V shed 6 bases and J shed 3 bases, with 12 bases lying between them. The CDR3 is 15 amino acids. The germline V gene has CDR1 MNHEY and CDR2 SVGAGI.

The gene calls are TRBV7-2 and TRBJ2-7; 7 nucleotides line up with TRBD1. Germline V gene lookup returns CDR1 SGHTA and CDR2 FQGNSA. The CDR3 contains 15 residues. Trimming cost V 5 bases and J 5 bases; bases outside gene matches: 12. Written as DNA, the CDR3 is TGTGCCAGCAGCACACAGACAGGGTCGTTCAACGAGCAGTACTTC. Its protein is CASSTQTGSFNEQYF.

CDR3 DNA sequence: TGTGCCAGCAGCACCCGTCGAGGGCCGCCACCCCTCCACTTT. Its translation is CASSTRRGPPPLHF. The chain recombines TRBV7-8 with TRBJ1-6, with no clear D. Per germline, CDR1 SGHVS and CDR2 FQNEAQ. V was pared by 5 bases and J by 11 bases, with 16 bases between. The CDR3 spans 14 residues.

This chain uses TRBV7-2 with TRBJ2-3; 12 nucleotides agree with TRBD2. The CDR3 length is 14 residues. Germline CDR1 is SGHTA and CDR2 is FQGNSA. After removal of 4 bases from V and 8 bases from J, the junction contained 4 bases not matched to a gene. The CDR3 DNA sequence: TGTGCCAGCAGCTCTCTAGCGGGAGGGAGTACGCAGTATTTT. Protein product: CASSSLAGGSTQYF.

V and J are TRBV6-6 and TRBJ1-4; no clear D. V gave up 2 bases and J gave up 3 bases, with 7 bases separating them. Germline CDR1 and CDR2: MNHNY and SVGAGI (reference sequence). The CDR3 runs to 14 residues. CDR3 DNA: TGTGCCAGCAGTTACGGCGGTTCTAATGAAAAACTGTTTTTT. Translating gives CASSYGGSNEKLFF.

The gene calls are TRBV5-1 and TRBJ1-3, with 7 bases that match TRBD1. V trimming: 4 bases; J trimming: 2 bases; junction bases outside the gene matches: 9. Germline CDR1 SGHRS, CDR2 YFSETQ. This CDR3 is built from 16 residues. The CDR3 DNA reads TGCGCCAGCAGCCCCGAGGGGGCTACGACTGGAAACACCATATATTTT. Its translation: CASSPEGATTGNTIYF.

The CDR3 protein is CASSGGGPETLNEQFF. CDR3 nucleotide sequence: TGTGCCAGCAGTGGCGGAGGCCCCGAAACTCTCAATGAGCAGTTCTTC. The chain joins TRBV6-4 to TRBJ2-1, with D possibly TRBD2 on 5 matching bases. Germline V CDR1 and CDR2: MRHNA, SNTAGT. The CDR3 extends over 16 amino acids. Trimming stripped 4 bases from V and 6 bases from J, with 19 bases between.